Ten or more counts support the clone carrying this TCR beta chain. This sample is part of a study of blood T cell repertoires in COVID-19. About the research overall: Collection of acute and convalescent COVID-19 samples took place in the United States, Italy and Spain. In each case, the material was cDNA or gDNA derived from T cells, B-cell-depleted T cells, or PBMCs.

Looked up from germline, CDR1 is SNHLY and CDR2 is FYNNEI. CDR3 size: 11 residues. Authors' methods: How many nucleated cells were present was estimated from reference gene primer amplification. Here immunoSEQ multiplex PCR was the method, and the copy in TCRdb shows in-frame clones only, minus some. V and J calls and clone size follow that table, whereas D and trimming were derived from the DNA. The repertoire includes 200,000 to 250,000 clones, 82% of them detected once, and 3% to 4% sits in the top ten. The TCR was taken from a woman of 80 years or more with acute or convalescent COVID-19. Sequencing was performed on peripheral blood. The V gene is TRBV2, the J gene TRBJ2-7, with unresolved D. DNA of the CDR3: TGTGGGTCTCAGGCCTCCTACGAGCAGTACTTC. This gives the protein CGSQASYEQYF. Together with reference TRBV2 and TRBJ2-7, the CDR3 gives the full variable domain: EPEVTQTPSHQVTQMGQEVILRCVPISNHLYFYWYRQILGQKVEFLVSFYNNEISEKSEIFDDQFSVERPDGSNFTLKIRSTKLEDSAMYFCGSQASYEQYFGPGTRLTVT.